One and the same sample provided the 26 T cell receptor beta chains below, sequenced in a study of T cell responses to AZD1222 COVID-19 vaccine. Repertoires were generated with immunoSEQ multiplex PCR, while TCRdb's copy carries only in-frame clones and drops some. The data contain about 150,000 clones, about nine tenths of them seen just once; the ten biggest clones take up 5% to 6%. The sequenced sample was peripheral blood, obtained on day 0 of MenACWY control vaccination. These receptors were taken from an adult in good health.

The sample holds a few counts of this clone. The chain links TRBV19 to TRBJ2-1; TRBD1 is a possible D gene (5 bases). The V and J ends lost 6 bases and 5 bases respectively, with 14 bases between them. Germline-derived CDR1 and CDR2 are LNHDA and SQIVND (reference sequence). The CDR3 runs 14 residues. The CDR3 region has the DNA TGTGCCAGTAGCCCGCAGGGCTTCCACAATGAGCAGTTCTTC. This codes for CASSPQGFHNEQFF.

The chain employs TRBV5-4 and TRBJ2-3; 12 positions agree with TRBD1. Germline V gives CDR1 SGHNT, CDR2 YYREEE (reference sequence). V dropped 4 bases and J dropped 2; count of bases not matched to a gene: 5. CDR3 length: 16 residues. The CDR3 here is CASSPGTGGPTDTQYF. The CDR3 DNA reads as TGTGCCAGCAGCCCGGGGACAGGGGGCCCCACAGATACGCAGTATTTT. Drawing the rest from reference TRBV5-4 and TRBJ2-3, the complete variable domain is ETGVTQSPTHLIKTRGQQVTLRCSSQSGHNTVSWYQQALGQGPQFIFQYYREEENGRGNFPPRFSGLQFPNYSSELNVNALELDDSALYLCASSPGTGGPTDTQYFGPGTRLTVL.

V and J are TRBV19 and TRBJ2-2; 9 bases agree with TRBD2. The V gene end was trimmed by 0 bases and the J gene end by 4 bases; junction bases not matched to a gene: 15. The germline V gene encodes CDR1 LNHDA and CDR2 SQIVND (reference sequence). CDR3 size: 20 residues. The CDR3 DNA reads TGTGCCAGTAGTATAGATCTCCCGGGAGTAGCGGGAGTCCGCACCGGGGAGCTGTTTTTT. Protein product: CASSIDLPGVAGVRTGELFF.

The V call is TRBV3-1 (or the pseudogene TRBV3-2), the J call TRBJ1-6; no definite D call. The CDR3 sequence is 15 residues long. The germline V gene has CDR1 LGHDT and CDR2 YNNKEL (reference sequence). With 1 base removed from V and 10 bases from J, the gap between germline ends came to 14 bases. This CDR3 reads CASSQAYRPGSPLHF. The CDR3 region has the DNA TGTGCCAGCAGCCAAGCATACCGACCCGGATCACCCCTCCACTTT.

The chain couples TRBV29-1 to TRBJ2-3; no firm D call. CDR1 and CDR2 from the germline V gene are SQVTM and ANQGSEA. The length of the CDR3 is 12 residues. V dropped 4 bases and J dropped 1 base, with 6 bases sitting between them. CDR3 DNA: TGCAGCGTTGGGAAGGGCACAGATACGCAGTATTTT. The encoded protein is CSVGKGTDTQYF.

This clone was counted a few times. The V and J genes are TRBV10-3 and TRBJ1-1; D is undetermined. The CDR3 sequence is 15 residues long. Germline V gives CDR1 ENHRY, CDR2 SYGVKD. The V end was cut by 0 bases, the J end by 2 bases, with 10 bases between. The CDR3 here is CAISESETNNTEAFF. CDR3 DNA: TGTGCCATCAGTGAGTCAGAGACAAATAACACTGAAGCTTTCTTT.

This rearrangement joins TRBV6-5 to TRBJ1-1; D gene unclear. There are 14 residues in the CDR3. CDR1 MNHEY and CDR2 SVGAGI come from the germline V gene. The CDR3 loop is CASKEGKGRTEAFF. DNA of the CDR3: TGTGCTTCCAAGGAAGGAAAAGGGCGAACTGAAGCTTTCTTT.

The chain links TRBV5-1 to TRBJ2-1; 7 bases fit TRBD2. V lost 5 bases, J lost 9 bases, and 17 bases stayed unmatched. There are 16 residues in the CDR3. Germline V gene data show CDR1 as SGHRS and CDR2 as YFSETQ. CDR3 nucleotide sequence: TGCGCCAGCAGATCCGGACTAGGTCTGGGTCTCGGTGAGCAGTTCTTC. This encodes CASRSGLGLGLGEQFF.

The genes are TRBV15 and TRBJ1-4; D possibly corresponds to TRBD1 (5 bases). V lost 3 bases and J 0 bases, leaving 8 bases between the germline ends. The CDR3 covers 15 residues. Germline CDR1 reads LNHNV; CDR2 reads YYDKDF (reference sequence). DNA of the CDR3: TGTGCCACCAGCAGGGGGGATGCAACTAATGAAAAACTGTTTTTT. Amino acid sequence: CATSRGDATNEKLFF. The full variable domain, with the rest looked up from reference TRBV15 and TRBJ1-4, is DAMVIQNPRYQVTQFGKPVTLSCSQTLNHNVMYWYQQKSSQAPKLLFHYYDKDFNNEADTPDNFQSRRPNTSFCFLDIRSPGLGDTAMYLCATSRGDATNEKLFFGSGTQLSVL.

This clone was seen just once. The chain employs TRBV4-2 and TRBJ1-4; unclear D gene. Germline V gene sequence: CDR1 LGHNA, CDR2 YNFKEQ. V was shortened by 4 bases and J by 3 bases, with 15 bases between the two germline ends. CDR3 length equals 16 residues. The CDR3 DNA reads as TGTGCCAGCAGCCCCCGCCCGGGCGTACCTAATGAAAAACTGTTTTTT. It codes for CASSPRPGVPNEKLFF.

The chain combines TRBV4-1 with TRBJ1-1, with D hard to call. Per the germline V gene, CDR1 is MGHRA and CDR2 is YSYEKL. CDR3 length equals 10 residues. V was trimmed by 7 bases and J by 8 bases, leaving 8 bases between them. DNA of the CDR3: TGCGCCAGCACCCTCTTCGAAGCTTTCTTT. This codes for CASTLFEAFF.

The CDR3 loop reads CASGQTGYEQYF. CDR3 nucleotide sequence: TGTGCTAGTGGTCAGACAGGATACGAGCAGTACTTC. The rearrangement joins TRBV12-5 to TRBJ2-7, with D perhaps matching TRBD1 (6 bases). The germline V gene has CDR1 LGHNT and CDR2 FRNRAP. V lost 5 bases and J 4 bases, leaving 9 bases between the germline ends. The CDR3 length is 12 residues.

The gene calls are TRBV6-4 and TRBJ2-1; possibly TRBD2 for D (6 bases). Trimming stripped 6 bases from V and 7 bases from J, with 7 bases between. The CDR3 spans 11 residues. Looked up from germline, CDR1 is MRHNA and CDR2 is SNTAGT. In nucleotides, the CDR3 is TGTGCCAGCAGGGAGGGTAATGAGCAGTTCTTC. Translation: CASREGNEQFF.

The chain joins TRBV5-6 to TRBJ1-6; no clear D. Trimming stripped 1 base from V and 1 base from J, with 18 bases between. Germline loops: CDR1 SGHDT, CDR2 YYEEEE. The CDR3 sequence is 19 residues long. CDR3 nucleotides: TGTGCCAGCAGCTTGTGGATTGAAGGGATGAGTTCCTATAATTCACCCCTCCACTTT. As protein: CASSLWIEGMSSYNSPLHF.

V and J are TRBV5-4 and TRBJ2-5; TRBD1 matches at 9 bases. The CDR3 spans 13 residues. Per germline, CDR1 SGHNT and CDR2 YYREEE (reference sequence). V dropped 4 bases and J dropped 4; count of bases not matched to a gene: 2. CDR3 sequence (DNA): TGTGCCAGCAGCCGGGACAGGGCAGAGACCCAGTACTTC. Protein sequence: CASSRDRAETQYF.

This chain joins TRBV5-5 and TRBJ2-7; D remains ambiguous. This CDR3 region has 13 residues. Trimming pared 0 bases from V and 7 bases from J, leaving 11 bases between. Germline CDR1 and CDR2: SGHKS and YYEKEE (reference sequence). The CDR3 sequence is CASSLAGSREQYV. CDR3 nucleotides: TGTGCCAGCAGCTTGGCTGGCAGCAGAGAGCAGTACGTC.

In this sample, this clone turned up once. This chain uses TRBV18 with TRBJ1-5, with 10 nucleotides matching TRBD1. In germline, CDR1 is KGHSH, CDR2 LQKENI. The CDR3 runs to 17 residues. V shed 3 bases and J 9 bases; nucleotides not matched to a gene: 14. The CDR3 reads CASSPDSYGTGVLPQHF. DNA of the CDR3: TGTGCCAGCTCACCGGACTCTTACGGGACAGGGGTCTTGCCCCAGCATTTT.

The V gene is TRBV4-3, the J gene TRBJ1-3, with a possible D match to TRBD1 (6 bases). The CDR3 extends over 15 amino acids. V lost 0 bases and J 0 bases, leaving 6 bases between the germline ends. Germline V lookup: CDR1 LGHNA, CDR2 YSLEER. CDR3 nucleotides: TGCGCCAGCAGCCAAGACAGGGGCTCTGGAAACACCATATATTTT. Residues: CASSQDRGSGNTIYF.

The chain uses TRBV7-9 and TRBJ2-3; no firm D call. Deletions cut 0 bases from V and 4 bases from J, with 11 bases between. The CDR3 runs 15 residues. Germline V gene data show CDR1 as SEHNR and CDR2 as FQNEAQ (reference sequence). The CDR3 coding sequence is TGTGCCAGCAGCTTAGCTCTGACCACCCCAGATACGCAGTATTTT. This sequence encodes CASSLALTTPDTQYF.

The chain combines TRBV5-6 with TRBJ1-1, with D unclear. CDR3 length equals 12 residues. The germline V and J ends were trimmed by 2 bases and 5 bases, with 7 bases remaining between them. The germline gives CDR1 SGHDT, CDR2 YYEEEE. CDR3 protein: CASSFHTTEAFF. CDR3 nucleotides: TGTGCCAGCAGCTTCCATACAACTGAAGCTTTCTTT.

The chain employs TRBV18 and TRBJ1-1; D not resolved. The CDR3 has 15 residues. V gave up 3 bases and J gave up 3 bases, with 14 bases separating them. CDR1 and CDR2 from the germline V gene are KGHSH and LQKENI. The CDR3 region has the DNA TGTGCCAGCTCACCCAGAGCCGGGTACGACACTGAAGCTTTCTTT. Translating gives CASSPRAGYDTEAFF.

The genes are TRBV10-3 and TRBJ2-4, with D uncertain. The length of the CDR3 is 12 residues. CDR1 is ENHRY and CDR2 is SYGVKD in the germline V gene. With 2 bases removed from V and 8 bases from J, the gap between germline ends came to 7 bases. CDR3 region: CAISETEDIQYF. CDR3 nucleotides: TGTGCCATCAGTGAGACAGAGGACATTCAGTACTTC.

This clone has more than one count but fewer than ten. The rearrangement joins TRBV9 to TRBJ2-3; D possibly uses TRBD1 or TRBD2 (5 bases each). The CDR3 is 15 residues long. Trimming cost V 0 bases and J 3 bases, with 11 bases left between them. Germline V gene data show CDR1 as SGDLS and CDR2 as YYNGEE. CDR3 amino acids: CASSVAGTQTDTQYF. Here the CDR3 DNA reads TGTGCCAGCAGCGTAGCCGGGACCCAAACAGATACGCAGTATTTT.

There are a few counts of this clone. This rearrangement joins TRBV11-3 to TRBJ1-1, with D perhaps TRBD1 (5 bases). There are 14 residues in the CDR3. Trimming cost V 5 bases and J 3 bases, with 13 bases left between them. CDR1 is SGHNT, CDR2 YENEEA, per germline. CDR3 in amino acids: CASSAARGHTEAFF. CDR3 coding DNA: TGTGCCAGCAGCGCCGCTAGGGGTCACACTGAAGCTTTCTTT. The full variable domain, rest sourced from reference TRBV11-3 and TRBJ1-1, is EAGVVQSPRYKIIEKKQPVAFWCNPISGHNTLYWYLQNLGQGPELLIRYENEEAVDDSQLPKDRFSAERLKGVDSTLKIQPAELGDSAVYLCASSAARGHTEAFFGQGTRLTVV.

In DNA form, the CDR3 reads TGTGCCATCAGGGGGACTGATTCCTACAATGAGCAGTTCTTC. Translating it yields CAIRGTDSYNEQFF. The chain couples TRBV10-3 to TRBJ2-1; tentatively, D is TRBD2 (6 bases). The V gene lost 6 bases and the J gene lost 1 base, with 10 bases spanning the gap. CDR1 is ENHRY and CDR2 is SYGVKD in the germline V gene. This CDR3 is 14 amino acids long.

The rearrangement joins TRBV7-9 to TRBJ2-2; the D call may be TRBD1 or TRBD2 (5 bases each). V dropped 4 bases and J dropped 4 bases, with 13 bases sitting between them. The CDR3 covers 15 residues. From germline, CDR1 is SEHNR and CDR2 FQNEAQ (reference sequence). The CDR3 sequence is CASSSPRGRTGELFF. In DNA, the CDR3 is TGTGCCAGCAGCTCACCTCGGGGCCGCACCGGGGAGCTGTTTTTT.